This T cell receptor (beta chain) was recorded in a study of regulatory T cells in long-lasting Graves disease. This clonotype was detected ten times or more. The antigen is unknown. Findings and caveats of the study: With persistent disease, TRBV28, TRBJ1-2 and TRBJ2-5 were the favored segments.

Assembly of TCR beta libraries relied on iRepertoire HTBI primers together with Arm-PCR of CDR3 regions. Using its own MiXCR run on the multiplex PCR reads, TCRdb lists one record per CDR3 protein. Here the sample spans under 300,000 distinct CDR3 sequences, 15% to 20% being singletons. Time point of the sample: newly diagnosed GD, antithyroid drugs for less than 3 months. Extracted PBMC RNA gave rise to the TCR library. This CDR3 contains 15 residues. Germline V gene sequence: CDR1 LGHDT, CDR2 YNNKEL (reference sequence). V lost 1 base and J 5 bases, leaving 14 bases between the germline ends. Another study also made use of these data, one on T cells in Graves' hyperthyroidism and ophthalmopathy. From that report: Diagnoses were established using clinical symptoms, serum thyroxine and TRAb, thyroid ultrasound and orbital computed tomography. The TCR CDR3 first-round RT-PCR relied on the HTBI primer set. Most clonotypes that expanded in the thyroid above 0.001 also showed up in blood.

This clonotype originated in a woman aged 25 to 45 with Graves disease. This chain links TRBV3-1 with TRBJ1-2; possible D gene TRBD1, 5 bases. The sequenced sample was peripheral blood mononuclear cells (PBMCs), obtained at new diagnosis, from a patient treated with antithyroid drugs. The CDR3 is CASSQVGTAGYGYTF. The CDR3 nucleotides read TGTGCCAGCAGCCAAGTAGGGACGGCCGGTTATGGCTACACCTTC.